The present T cell receptor (beta chain) was sequenced within a study of cytomegalovirus exposure and HLA in healthy donors. For the study at large: A later analysis reported the same platform for the 100 to 150 validation repertoires and the roughly 670 first-cohort repertoires. Study observations and caveats: The study labeled about 160 TCR beta chains cytomegalovirus-associated. A few of the chains that were CMV-associated were confirmed in vitro to be specific for CMV antigens.

Regarding this clone: The target antigen is unknown.

Clones were sequenced by immunoSEQ multiplex PCR, and TCRdb holds only the in-frame ones, with some missing. This table holds some 66,000 clones, around 97% found once. The donors formed part of the roughly 120-subject validation cohort, distinct from the roughly 620-subject first cohort. The CDR3 totals 17 residues. Germline CDR1 reads SGHNT; CDR2 reads YYREEE (reference sequence). Trimming took off 0 bases at V and 4 bases at J, with 20 bases between the two ends. The sequencing sample was made of PBMCs. This clonotype was obtained from a woman between 18 and 29 years old in good health and CMV-seropositive. The chain couples TRBV5-4 to TRBJ2-7; possible D gene TRBD2, 7 bases. CDR3 DNA sequence: TGTGCCAGCAGCTTGGCTAAGGGGGGGCCGAGTGGGTACGAGCAGTACTTC. This gives the protein CASSLAKGGPSGYEQYF.